This T cell receptor beta chain was captured in a study of T cells in Graves' hyperthyroidism and ophthalmopathy. Using RNA transcripts as the source, TCR beta CDR3 regions were amplified. The study used the HTBI primer set for a first-round RT-PCR of the TCR CDR3. TCRdb ran MiXCR on the multiplex PCR reads and lists one entry per CDR3 protein. The sample includes around 420,000 distinct CDR3 sequences, roughly an eighth of them seen just once. V was trimmed by 4 bases and J by 1 base, leaving 8 bases between them. This CDR3 spans 14 amino acids. Ten or more counts support this clonotype. This chain joins TRBV12-3 or TRBV12-4 and TRBJ1-5; perhaps TRBD1 as D (5 bases). This TCR derives from a woman aged 18 to 35 with Graves' hyperthyroidism. The specimen sequenced was blood. The CDR3 DNA follows: TGTGCCAGCAGTTCGGGGGTAAGCAATCAGCCCCAGCATTTT. Protein product: CASSSGVSNQPQHF.